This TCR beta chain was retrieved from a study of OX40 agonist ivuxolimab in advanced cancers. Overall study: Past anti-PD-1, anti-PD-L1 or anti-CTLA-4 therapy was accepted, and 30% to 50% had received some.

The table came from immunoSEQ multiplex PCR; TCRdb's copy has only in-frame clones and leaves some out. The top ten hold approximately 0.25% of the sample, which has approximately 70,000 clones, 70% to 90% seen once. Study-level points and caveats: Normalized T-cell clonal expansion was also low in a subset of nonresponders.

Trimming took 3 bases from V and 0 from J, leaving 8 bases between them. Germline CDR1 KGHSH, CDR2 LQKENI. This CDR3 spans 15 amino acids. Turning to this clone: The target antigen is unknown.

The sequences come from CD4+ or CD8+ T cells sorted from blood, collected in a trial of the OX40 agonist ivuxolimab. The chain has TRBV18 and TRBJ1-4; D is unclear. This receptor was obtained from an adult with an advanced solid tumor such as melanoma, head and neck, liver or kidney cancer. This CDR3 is CASSPWASTNEKLFF. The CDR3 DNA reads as TGTGCCAGCTCACCGTGGGCCTCAACTAATGAAAAACTGTTTTTT.